These 17 T cell receptor beta chains came from one sample sequenced in a study of blood T cells in healthy people across ages (dated by TCRdb to 2014 to 2015). The receptor library was made with 5' RACE. A second PCR of roughly 6 to 11 cycles was performed with a sample-barcoded 5' primer and a J-beta primer mix. TCRdb ran its own pipeline on the public reads, namely fastp trimming at Q25 and MiXCR clone calling, and kept in-frame beta chains. Rows matching on CDR3 protein sequence are summarized as one entry with the most common DNA and genes. This sample gives 1.8 million or so distinct CDR3 sequences in total; around 42% of them show up just once. About 23% of the sample lies in the top ten. Sample: blood. These receptors all come from a human donor in good health.

The chain links TRBV6-5 to TRBJ1-2; 10 positions agree with TRBD1. The CDR3 is made up of 15 amino acids. J was trimmed by 8 bases and V by 0 bases; bases with no gene match: 6. The germline V gene encodes CDR1 MNHEY and CDR2 SVGAGI. The CDR3 bases are TGTGCCAGCAGTTACTCGAAGACAGGGGGCCGGGGCTACACCTTC. Its translation is CASSYSKTGGRGYTF.

This chain uses TRBV15 with TRBJ2-7; D is unclear. Trimming took 4 bases from V and 0 from J, leaving 10 bases between them. The CDR3 consists of 14 residues. CDR1 is LNHNV, CDR2 YYDKDF, per germline (reference sequence). In nucleotides, the CDR3 is TGTGCCACCAGCACAGAGTTAGTCTCCTACGAGCAGTACTTC. Its translation: CATSTELVSYEQYF. Filled out from reference TRBV15 and TRBJ2-7, the complete variable domain reads DAMVIQNPRYQVTQFGKPVTLSCSQTLNHNVMYWYQQKSSQAPKLLFHYYDKDFNNEADTPDNFQSRRPNTSFCFLDIRSPGLGDTAMYLCATSTELVSYEQYFGPGTRLTVT.

The chain uses TRBV6-5 and TRBJ1-4; 8 nucleotides align to TRBD1. CDR1 and CDR2 from the germline V gene are MNHEY and SVGAGI. With 10 bases clipped from V and 2 bases from J, the junction kept 6 bases outside the gene matches. This CDR3 region has 14 residues. The chain's CDR3 is CAIGTGLTNEKLFF. The CDR3 coding sequence is TGTGCCATTGGGACAGGCCTTACTAATGAAAAACTGTTTTTT.

The rearrangement uses TRBV7-9 and TRBJ1-1; D is unclear. Looked up from germline, CDR1 is SEHNR and CDR2 is FQNEAQ (reference sequence). The CDR3 is made up of 14 amino acids. V was clipped by 5 bases and J by 0 bases, with 10 bases between them. The CDR3 nucleotides read TGTGCCAGCAGCCCAAGGAATTTGAACACTGAAGCTTTCTTT. Encoded protein: CASSPRNLNTEAFF.

The chain is built from TRBV12-3 or TRBV12-4 and TRBJ1-5; 8 nucleotides agree with TRBD1. The ends lost 5 bases at V and 5 bases at J; junction bases unmatched: 5. CDR3 length: 14 residues. The CDR3, as DNA: TGTGCCAGCAGTCGACAGGGGATAGATCAGCCCCAGCATTTT. Translation gives CASSRQGIDQPQHF.

V usage is TRBV29-1 and J usage is TRBJ1-1, with TRBD1 matching 8 bases. This CDR3 spans 13 amino acids. Germline CDR1 and CDR2: SQVTM and ANQGSEA. Trimming at V came to 4 bases and at J to 4 bases, leaving 5 bases not matched to a gene. In nucleotides, the CDR3 is TGCAGCGTTGGGGTCAGGGGGCCCACTGAAGCTTTCTTT. As protein: CSVGVRGPTEAFF.

This sequence joins TRBV10-3 and TRBJ2-7; D might be TRBD1 (6 bases). Trimming took off 6 bases at V and 1 base at J, with 13 bases between the two ends. Germline lookup yields CDR1 ENHRY and CDR2 SYGVKD. The CDR3 covers 14 residues. CDR3 in DNA: TGTGCCATCAGGGGGGCAGGCCAATCCTACGAGCAGTACTTC. Amino acids: CAIRGAGQSYEQYF.

The chain joins TRBV27 to TRBJ2-1; 12 bases agree with TRBD2. CDR3 length equals 15 residues. The J segment lost 8 bases and the V segment lost 5 bases, leaving 7 bases of the junction unmatched. Germline V gene data show CDR1 as MNHEY and CDR2 as SMNVEV (reference sequence). The chain's CDR3 is CASSPRLAGVDEQFF. Written as DNA, the CDR3 is TGTGCCAGCAGTCCGAGACTAGCGGGGGTCGATGAGCAGTTCTTC.

The chain has TRBV2 and TRBJ2-1; possibly TRBD2 for D (5 bases). Germline lookup yields CDR1 SNHLY and CDR2 FYNNEI. V was trimmed by 4 bases and J by 4 bases, leaving 8 bases between them. This CDR3 has 13 residues. The CDR3 DNA is TGTGCCAGCAGTGGGGAGCGGTACAATGAGCAGTTCTTC. The encoded protein is CASSGERYNEQFF. The variable domain in full, with the rest retrieved from reference TRBV2 and TRBJ2-1, is EPEVTQTPSHQVTQMGQEVILRCVPISNHLYFYWYRQILGQKVEFLVSFYNNEISEKSEIFDDQFSVERPDGSNFTLKIRSTKLEDSAMYFCASSGERYNEQFFGPGTRLTVL.

The CDR3 sequence: CASQKGVNGDEQYF. DNA for the CDR3: TGTGCCAGCCAAAAAGGGGTCAACGGCGACGAGCAGTACTTC. The genes are TRBV2 and TRBJ2-7, with D perhaps TRBD1 (5 bases). Trimming removed 8 bases from V and 5 bases from J, with 19 bases in between. CDR3 size: 14 residues. Per the germline V gene, CDR1 is SNHLY and CDR2 is FYNNEI.

The chain combines TRBV11-2 with TRBJ2-4; D is perhaps TRBD1 (5 bases). The CDR3 is 15 residues long. The germline V gene encodes CDR1 SGHAT and CDR2 FQNNGV. Trimming pared 5 bases from V and 5 bases from J, leaving 16 bases between. The CDR3 here is CASSPPGLVENIQYF. DNA of the CDR3: TGTGCCAGCAGCCCGCCAGGGCTAGTCGAAAACATTCAGTACTTC.

The V call is TRBV28, the J call TRBJ1-3, with a possible D match to TRBD1 (6 bases). Trimming removed 8 bases from V and 5 bases from J, with 13 bases in between. Germline CDR1 MDHEN, CDR2 SYDVKM. The CDR3 covers 13 residues. For the CDR3, the DNA is TGTGCCAGCCGGGGACAAACTAGAAACACCATATATTTT. Protein sequence: CASRGQTRNTIYF. Variable domain in full (rest from reference TRBV28 and TRBJ1-3): DVKVTQSSRYLVKRTGEKVFLECVQDMDHENMFWYRQDPGLGLRLIYFSYDVKMKEKGDIPEGYSVSREKKERFSLILESASTNQTSMYLCASRGQTRNTIYFGEGSWLTVV.

This clonotype came up many times. The V and J genes are TRBV5-1 and TRBJ2-1; 9 nucleotides match TRBD2. The trim removed 0 bases at V and 8 bases at J, leaving 3 bases unmatched. The CDR3 sequence is 14 residues long. Germline CDR1 is SGHRS and CDR2 is YFSETQ. CDR3 nucleotides: TGCGCCAGCAGCTTGGGACTAGCGGTACATGAGCAGTTCTTC. Encoded protein: CASSLGLAVHEQFF.

This sequence joins TRBV7-8 and TRBJ2-3; D not certain. This CDR3 spans 14 amino acids. CDR1 SGHVS and CDR2 FQNEAQ come from the germline V gene. V lost 4 bases and J 2 bases, leaving 10 bases between the germline ends. The CDR3 here is CASSSQTVTDTQYF. CDR3 bases: TGTGCCAGCAGCTCCCAAACAGTCACAGATACGCAGTATTTT.

This clonotype was observed a handful of times. V usage is TRBV29-1 and J usage is TRBJ2-1, with TRBD1 matching 12 bases. CDR3 length equals 14 residues. The J segment lost 8 bases and the V segment lost 6 bases, leaving 8 bases of the junction unmatched. Germline values: CDR1 SQVTM, CDR2 ANQGSEA. The CDR3 sequence: CSVKGQGALDEQFF. CDR3 DNA sequence: TGCAGCGTCAAGGGACAGGGGGCTCTGGATGAGCAGTTCTTC.

The genes are TRBV15 and TRBJ2-1; the D gene is possibly TRBD1 (5 bases). Germline CDR1 and CDR2: LNHNV and YYDKDF (reference sequence). Trimming shortened V by 1 base and J by 7 bases, and 8 bases separated the two germline ends. This CDR3 has 13 amino acids. The CDR3 DNA follows: TGTGCCACCAGCAGAGCCGCAGGGAATGAGCAGTTCTTC. This codes for CATSRAAGNEQFF.

The chain has TRBV4-1 and TRBJ1-2, with D possibly matching TRBD1 (5 bases). CDR1 and CDR2 (germline): MGHRA, YSYEKL. With 3 bases removed from V and 6 bases from J, the gap between germline ends came to 14 bases. The CDR3 loop spans 14 amino acids. CDR3 sequence reads: CASSHPGPRDGYTF. CDR3 coding DNA: TGCGCCAGCAGCCATCCGGGACCGCGGGATGGCTACACCTTC.